This TCR beta chain stems from a study of Graves' ophthalmopathy and Graves' hyperthyroidism. Researchers took RNA transcripts and amplified TCR beta CDR3 regions from them. Investigators did first-round RT-PCR with HTBI primers, then second-round multiplex PCR. TCRdb recomputed calls from the multiplex PCR reads with MiXCR, one row per CDR3 protein. The repertoire holds over 500,000 distinct CDR3 sequences, with 20% to 25% as singletons. V trimming: 7 bases; J trimming: 7 bases; junction bases outside the gene matches: 11. This CDR3 has 14 amino acids. Looked up from germline, CDR1 is KGHSH and CDR2 is LQKENI.

The chain carries TRBV18 and TRBJ1-1; 8 positions agree with TRBD1. The sample taken for sequencing was peripheral blood. This TCR came from a woman in her late teens or twenties with stable Graves' hyperthyroidism. Some clones in this sample may be carry-over from other donors' samples. CDR3 protein: CASFVDQDRVEAFF. CDR3 in DNA: TGTGCCAGCTTCGTGGATCAGGACAGGGTTGAAGCTTTCTTT.